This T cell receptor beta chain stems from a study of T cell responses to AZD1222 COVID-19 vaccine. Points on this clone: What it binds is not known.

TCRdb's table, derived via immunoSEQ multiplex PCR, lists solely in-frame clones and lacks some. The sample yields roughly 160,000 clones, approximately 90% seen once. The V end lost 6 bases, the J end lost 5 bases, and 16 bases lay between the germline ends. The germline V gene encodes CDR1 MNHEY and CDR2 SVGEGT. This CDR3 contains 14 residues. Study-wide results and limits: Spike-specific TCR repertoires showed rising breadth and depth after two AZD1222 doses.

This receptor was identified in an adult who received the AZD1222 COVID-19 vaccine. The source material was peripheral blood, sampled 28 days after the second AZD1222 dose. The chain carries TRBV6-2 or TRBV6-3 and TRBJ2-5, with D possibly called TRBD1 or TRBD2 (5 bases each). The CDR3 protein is CASSLGTYEETQYF. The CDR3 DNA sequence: TGTGCCAGCAGCTTAGGGACCTACGAGGAGACCCAGTACTTC.